What follows describes a single TCR beta chain. Its antigen remains unknown. Sequencing was performed with immunoSEQ multiplex PCR; in TCRdb, only in-frame clones are kept and a portion is missing. The table lists about 36,000 clones, around three quarters of them singletons, with around 2.1% in the top ten. These data originate in a study of STAT5B mutations in CD4+ large granular lymphocyte leukemia. Findings and limits, study-wide: CD4-sorted patient repertoires seemed more clonal than healthy CD4+ repertoires.

Control samples were healthy donors' buffy coats. The sample taken for sequencing was CD4+ T cells from blood buffy coats. The source is a human donor in good health.

The CDR3 DNA sequence: TGCGCCAGCACAAATCCCGGGGGCCTAAACACCGGGGAGCTGTTTTTT. This codes for CASTNPGGLNTGELFF. This chain uses TRBV10-2 with TRBJ2-2; D could derive from TRBD1 or TRBD2 (6 bases each). Per the germline V gene, CDR1 is WSHSY and CDR2 is SAAADI. The ends were cut back, 7 bases at V and 2 bases at J, with 17 bases in the middle. This CDR3 comprises 16 residues.